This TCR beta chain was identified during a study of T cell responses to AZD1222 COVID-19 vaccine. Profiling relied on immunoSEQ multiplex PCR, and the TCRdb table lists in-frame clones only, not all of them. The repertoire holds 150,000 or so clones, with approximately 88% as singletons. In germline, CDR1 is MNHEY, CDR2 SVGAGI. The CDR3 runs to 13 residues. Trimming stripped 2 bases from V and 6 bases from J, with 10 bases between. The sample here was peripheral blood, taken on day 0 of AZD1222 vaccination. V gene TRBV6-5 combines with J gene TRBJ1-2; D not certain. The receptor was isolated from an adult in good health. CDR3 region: CASSYRARDGYTF. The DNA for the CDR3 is TGTGCCAGCAGTTACCGGGCGCGGGATGGCTACACCTTC.